This TCR beta chain was identified in a study of blood T cell repertoires in COVID-19. Study-wide background: Acute and convalescent COVID-19 specimens originated in the United States, Italy and Spain.

V gave up 6 bases and J gave up 4 bases; unmatched junction bases: 6. Germline-derived CDR1 and CDR2 are MNHEY and SMNVEV (reference sequence). The CDR3 sequence is 15 residues long. Authors' processing steps: Amplification of reference gene primers was used by the study to estimate nucleated cell counts. This table comes from immunoSEQ multiplex PCR, and its TCRdb copy is limited to in-frame clones, with some not included. The V and J calls and clone size come from that table; D and trimming were worked out from the DNA. Of some 210,000 clones in the sample, about nine tenths were seen once. The chain links TRBV27 to TRBJ2-5; TRBD2 aligns across 12 bases. The TCR sequence derives from a man in his 60s who had recovered from COVID-19. The sequenced sample was peripheral blood. CDR3: CASRASGGALETQYF. CDR3 sequence (DNA): TGTGCCAGCAGGGCTAGCGGGGGGGCCTTAGAGACCCAGTACTTC.